The clone carrying this T cell receptor (beta chain) has more than one count but fewer than ten. What it recognizes is unknown. cDNA prepared by RNA extraction and subsequent reverse transcription served as the template for sequencing. This table comes from immunoSEQ multiplex PCR, and its TCRdb copy is limited to in-frame clones, with some not included. The sample includes 150,000 to 200,000 clones, 50% to 75% of them seen just once. The data belong to a study of CD8+ T cells in alopecia areata. Study background: Treated patients received oral tofacitinib, 5 to 10 mg twice daily.

General study points: Relative to normal scalp, lesional scalp, especially alopecia totalis/universalis, showed higher clonality.

V lost 3 bases and J lost 14; bases outside the gene matches: 6. This CDR3 comprises 14 residues. CDR1 and CDR2 (germline): SGHRS, YFSETQ. Peripheral blood samples and lesional scalp punch biopsies were obtained from alopecia areata patients. V is TRBV5-1 and J is TRBJ1-6; TRBD1 matches at 12 bases. The sequencing here drew on CD4+ T cells sorted from blood, taken at week 0. The sequence came from a human donor with alopecia areata. In nucleotides, the CDR3 is TGCGCCAGCAGCTCCGGGACAGGGGGCGCGTCCCTCCACTTT. Translation gives CASSSGTGGASLHF.